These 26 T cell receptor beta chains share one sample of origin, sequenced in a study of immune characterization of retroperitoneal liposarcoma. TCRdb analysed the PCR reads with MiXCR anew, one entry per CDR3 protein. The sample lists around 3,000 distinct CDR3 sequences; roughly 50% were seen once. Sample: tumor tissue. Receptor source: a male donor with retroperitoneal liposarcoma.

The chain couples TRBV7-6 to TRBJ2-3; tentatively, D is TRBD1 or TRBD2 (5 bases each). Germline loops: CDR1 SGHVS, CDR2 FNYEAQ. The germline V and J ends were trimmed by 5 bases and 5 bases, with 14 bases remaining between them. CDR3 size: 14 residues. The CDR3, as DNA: TGTGCCAGCAGCCTCGTTGGGGGTGGAGATACGCAGTATTTT. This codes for CASSLVGGGDTQYF.

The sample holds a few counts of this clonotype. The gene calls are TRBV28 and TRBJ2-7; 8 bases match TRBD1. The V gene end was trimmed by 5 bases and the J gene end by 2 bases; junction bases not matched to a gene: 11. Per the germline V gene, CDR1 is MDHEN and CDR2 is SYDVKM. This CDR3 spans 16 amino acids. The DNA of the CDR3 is TGTGCCAGCAGTCCTCCCCGGACAGGGTTGGCCTACGAGCAGTACTTC. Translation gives CASSPPRTGLAYEQYF.

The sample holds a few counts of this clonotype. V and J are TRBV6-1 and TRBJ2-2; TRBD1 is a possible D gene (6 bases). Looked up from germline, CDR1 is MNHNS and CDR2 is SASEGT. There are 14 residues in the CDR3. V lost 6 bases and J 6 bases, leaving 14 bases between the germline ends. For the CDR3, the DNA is TGTGCCAGCAGCATTAAACAGGGACCCGGGGAGCTGTTTTTT. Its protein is CASSIKQGPGELFF.

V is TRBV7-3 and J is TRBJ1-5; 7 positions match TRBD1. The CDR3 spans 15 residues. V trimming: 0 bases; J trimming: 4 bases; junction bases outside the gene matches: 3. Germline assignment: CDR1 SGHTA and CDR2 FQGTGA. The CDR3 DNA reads TGTGCCAGCAGCTTAACAACGACAGGGAATCAGCCCCAGCATTTT. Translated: CASSLTTTGNQPQHF.

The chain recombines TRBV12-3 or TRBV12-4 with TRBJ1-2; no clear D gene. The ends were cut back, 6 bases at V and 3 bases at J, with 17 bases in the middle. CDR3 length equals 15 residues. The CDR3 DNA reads TGTGCCAGCAGGTCGGACGGCCCGTGGGACTATGGCTACACCTTC. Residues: CASRSDGPWDYGYTF.

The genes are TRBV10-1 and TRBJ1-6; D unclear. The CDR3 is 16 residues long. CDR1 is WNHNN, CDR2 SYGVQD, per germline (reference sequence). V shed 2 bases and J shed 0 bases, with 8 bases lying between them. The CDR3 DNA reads TGCGCCAGCAGTGAGGCTGGCAGCTCCTATAATTCACCCCTCCACTTT. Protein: CASSEAGSSYNSPLHF.

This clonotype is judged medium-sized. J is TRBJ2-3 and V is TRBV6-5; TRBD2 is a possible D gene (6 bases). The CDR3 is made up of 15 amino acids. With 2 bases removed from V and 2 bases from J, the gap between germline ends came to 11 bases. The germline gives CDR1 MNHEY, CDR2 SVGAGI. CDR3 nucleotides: TGTGCCAGCAGTTACCGGGGAGGACTCACAGATACGCAGTATTTT. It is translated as CASSYRGGLTDTQYF.

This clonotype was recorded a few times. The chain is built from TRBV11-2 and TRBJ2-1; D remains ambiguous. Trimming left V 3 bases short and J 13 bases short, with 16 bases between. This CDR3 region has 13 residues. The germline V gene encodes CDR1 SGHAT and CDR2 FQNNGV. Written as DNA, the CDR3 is TGTGCCAGCAGCTTGGGAAGGTCGGAGACCCAGTTCTTC. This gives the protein CASSLGRSETQFF.

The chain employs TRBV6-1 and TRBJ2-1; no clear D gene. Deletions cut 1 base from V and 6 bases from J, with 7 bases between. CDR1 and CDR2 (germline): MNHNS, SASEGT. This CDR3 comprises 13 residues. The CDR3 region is CASSEGETNEQFF. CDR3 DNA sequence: TGTGCCAGCAGTGAAGGAGAAACCAATGAGCAGTTCTTC.

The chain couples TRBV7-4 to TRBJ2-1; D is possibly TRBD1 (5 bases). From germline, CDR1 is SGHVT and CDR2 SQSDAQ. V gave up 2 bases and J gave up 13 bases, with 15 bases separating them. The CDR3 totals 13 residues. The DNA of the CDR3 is TGTGCCAGCAGCTTACGACAGCAAGAGACCCAGTTCTTC. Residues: CASSLRQQETQFF.

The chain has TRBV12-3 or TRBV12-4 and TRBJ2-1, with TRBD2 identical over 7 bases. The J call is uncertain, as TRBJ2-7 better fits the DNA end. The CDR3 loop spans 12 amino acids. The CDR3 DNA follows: TGTGCCAGCAGTCGGGAGGTTTACGAGCAGTACTTC. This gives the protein CASSREVYEQYF.

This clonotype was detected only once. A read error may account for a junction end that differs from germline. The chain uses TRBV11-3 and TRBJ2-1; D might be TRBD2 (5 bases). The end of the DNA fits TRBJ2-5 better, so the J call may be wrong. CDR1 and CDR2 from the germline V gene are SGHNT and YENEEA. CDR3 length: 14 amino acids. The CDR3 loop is CASSSPGWGENQYF. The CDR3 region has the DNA TGTGCCAGCAGCTCCCCCGGCTGGGGAGAGAACCAGTACTTC.

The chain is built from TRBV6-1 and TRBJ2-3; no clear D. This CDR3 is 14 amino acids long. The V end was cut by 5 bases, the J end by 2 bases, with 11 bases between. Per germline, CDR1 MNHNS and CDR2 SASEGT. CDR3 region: CASSPPPATDTQYF. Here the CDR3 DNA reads TGTGCCAGCAGTCCCCCTCCGGCCACAGATACGCAGTATTTT.

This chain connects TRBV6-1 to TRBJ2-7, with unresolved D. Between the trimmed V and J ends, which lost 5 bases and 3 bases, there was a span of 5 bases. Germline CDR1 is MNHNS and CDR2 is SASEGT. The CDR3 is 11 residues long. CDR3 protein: CASSFDYEQYF. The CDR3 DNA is TGTGCCAGCAGTTTTGACTACGAGCAGTACTTC.

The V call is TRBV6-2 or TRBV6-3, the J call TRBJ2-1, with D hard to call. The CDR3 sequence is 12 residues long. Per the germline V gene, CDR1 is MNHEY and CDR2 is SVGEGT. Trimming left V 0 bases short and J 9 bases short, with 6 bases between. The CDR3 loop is CASSYSSSEQFF. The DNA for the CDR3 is TGTGCCAGCAGTTACTCGTCAAGTGAGCAGTTCTTC.

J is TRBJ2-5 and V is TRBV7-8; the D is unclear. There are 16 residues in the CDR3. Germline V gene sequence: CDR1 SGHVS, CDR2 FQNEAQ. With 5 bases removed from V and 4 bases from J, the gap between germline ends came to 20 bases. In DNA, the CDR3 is TGTGCCAGCAGCCCAGAGGTTATCAACAGAGGAGAGACCCAGTACTTC. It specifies CASSPEVINRGETQYF.

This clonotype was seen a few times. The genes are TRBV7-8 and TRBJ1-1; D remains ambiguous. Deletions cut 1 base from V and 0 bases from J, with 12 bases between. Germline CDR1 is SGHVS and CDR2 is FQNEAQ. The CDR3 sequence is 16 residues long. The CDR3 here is CASSLVEMLMNTEAFF. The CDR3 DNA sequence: TGTGCCAGCAGCTTAGTTGAGATGCTCATGAACACTGAAGCTTTCTTT.

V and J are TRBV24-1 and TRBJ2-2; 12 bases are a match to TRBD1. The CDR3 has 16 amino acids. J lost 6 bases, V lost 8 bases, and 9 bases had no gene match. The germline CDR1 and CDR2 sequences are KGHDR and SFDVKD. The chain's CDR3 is CATKWGQGAEAGELFF. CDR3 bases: TGTGCCACCAAGTGGGGACAGGGGGCGGAGGCCGGGGAGCTGTTTTTT.

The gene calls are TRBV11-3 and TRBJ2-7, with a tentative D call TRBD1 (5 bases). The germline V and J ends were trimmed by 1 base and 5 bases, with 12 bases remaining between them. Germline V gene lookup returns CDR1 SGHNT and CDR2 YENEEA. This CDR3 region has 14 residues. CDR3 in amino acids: CASSLVSLGDEQYF. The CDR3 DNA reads TGTGCCAGCAGCTTAGTAAGTCTAGGGGACGAGCAGTACTTC.

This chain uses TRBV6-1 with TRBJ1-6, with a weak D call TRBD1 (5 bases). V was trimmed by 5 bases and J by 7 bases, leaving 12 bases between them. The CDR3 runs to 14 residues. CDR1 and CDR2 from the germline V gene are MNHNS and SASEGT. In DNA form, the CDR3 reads TGTGCCAGCAGTCGGGGCTCCGGGAATTCACCCCTCCACTTT. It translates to CASSRGSGNSPLHF.

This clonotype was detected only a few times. The CDR3 protein is CASSHTLAVNTGELFF. The CDR3, as DNA: TGTGCCAGCAGTCATACACTAGCGGTAAACACCGGGGAGCTGTTTTTT. The chain combines TRBV12-3 or TRBV12-4 with TRBJ2-2; 8 nucleotides match TRBD2. J was trimmed by 2 bases and V by 5 bases; bases with no gene match: 7. The CDR3 is 16 residues long.

In DNA, the CDR3 is TGTGCCAGCAGTGAACCAGGTTACGAGCAGTACTTC. It translates to CASSEPGYEQYF. J is TRBJ2-7 and V is TRBV6-1, with D unclear. CDR3 length: 12 residues. Germline CDR1 reads MNHNS; CDR2 reads SASEGT. Trimming removed 2 bases at V and 4 bases at J, with 6 bases between.

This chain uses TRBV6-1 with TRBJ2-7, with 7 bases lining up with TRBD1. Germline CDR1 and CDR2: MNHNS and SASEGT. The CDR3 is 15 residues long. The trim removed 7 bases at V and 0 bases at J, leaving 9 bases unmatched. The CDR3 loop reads CASTLRTGNSYEQYF. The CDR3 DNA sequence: TGTGCCAGCACCCTACGGACAGGTAACTCCTACGAGCAGTACTTC.

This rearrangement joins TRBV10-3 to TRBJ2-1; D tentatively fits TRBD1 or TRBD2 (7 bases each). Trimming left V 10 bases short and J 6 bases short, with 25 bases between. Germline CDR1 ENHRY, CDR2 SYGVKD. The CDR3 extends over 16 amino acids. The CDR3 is CATRTPTGRGGNEQFF. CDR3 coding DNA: TGTGCCACAAGGACTCCGACAGGGAGGGGAGGCAATGAGCAGTTCTTC.

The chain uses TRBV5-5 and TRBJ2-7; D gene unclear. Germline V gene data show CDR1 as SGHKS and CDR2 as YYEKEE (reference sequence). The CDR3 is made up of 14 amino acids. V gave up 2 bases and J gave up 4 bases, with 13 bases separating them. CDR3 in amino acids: CASSFRLSGYEQYV. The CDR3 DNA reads TGTGCCAGCAGCTTCAGACTTTCAGGTTACGAGCAGTACGTC.

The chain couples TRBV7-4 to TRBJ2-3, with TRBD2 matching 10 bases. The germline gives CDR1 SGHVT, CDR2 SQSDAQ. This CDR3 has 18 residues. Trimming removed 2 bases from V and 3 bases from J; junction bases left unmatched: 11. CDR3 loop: CASSLNSGGTVGTDTQYF. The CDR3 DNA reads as TGTGCCAGCAGCTTAAATAGCGGGGGGACCGTCGGGACAGATACGCAGTATTTT.